In this sample, the clone carrying this TCR beta chain turned up a few times. This specimen belongs to a study of CD8 T cells in ankylosing spondylitis. TCRdb re-called the 5' RACE reads through MiXCR, storing one row per CDR3 protein. The sample gives about 27,000 distinct CDR3 sequences, 6.5% to 9% of which show up once; approximately 31% is in the top ten. V lost 3 bases to trimming and J lost 0 bases, with 8 bases between them. CDR1 and CDR2 (germline): SEHNR, FQNEAQ (reference sequence). The CDR3 has 15 residues. Material for sequencing was blood. This chain uses TRBV7-9 with TRBJ2-2; D is unresolved. The TCR sequence derives from a male donor with ankylosing spondylitis or in good health (not recorded which). The CDR3 reads CASSFEQANTGELFF. DNA of the CDR3: TGTGCCAGCAGCTTTGAACAAGCGAACACCGGGGAGCTGTTTTTT.